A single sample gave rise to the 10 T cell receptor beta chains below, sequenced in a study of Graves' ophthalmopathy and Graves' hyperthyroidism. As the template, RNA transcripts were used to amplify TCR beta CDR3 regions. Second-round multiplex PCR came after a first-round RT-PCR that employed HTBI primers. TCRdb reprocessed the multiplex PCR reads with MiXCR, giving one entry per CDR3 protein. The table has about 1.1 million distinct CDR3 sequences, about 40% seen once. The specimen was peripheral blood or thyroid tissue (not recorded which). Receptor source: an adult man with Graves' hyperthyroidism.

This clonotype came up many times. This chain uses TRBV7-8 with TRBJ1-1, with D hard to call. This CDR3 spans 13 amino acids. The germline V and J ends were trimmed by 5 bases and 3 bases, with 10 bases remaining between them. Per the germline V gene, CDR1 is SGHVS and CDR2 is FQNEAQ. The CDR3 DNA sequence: TGTGCCAGCAGCCCCACAAGGGACACTGAAGCTTTCTTT. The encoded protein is CASSPTRDTEAFF.

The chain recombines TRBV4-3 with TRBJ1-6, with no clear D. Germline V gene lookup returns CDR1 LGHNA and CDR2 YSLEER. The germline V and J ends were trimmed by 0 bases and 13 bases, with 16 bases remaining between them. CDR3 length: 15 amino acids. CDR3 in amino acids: CASSQDRAGNQPLHF. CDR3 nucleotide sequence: TGCGCCAGCAGCCAAGACCGGGCAGGCAATCAGCCCCTCCACTTT.

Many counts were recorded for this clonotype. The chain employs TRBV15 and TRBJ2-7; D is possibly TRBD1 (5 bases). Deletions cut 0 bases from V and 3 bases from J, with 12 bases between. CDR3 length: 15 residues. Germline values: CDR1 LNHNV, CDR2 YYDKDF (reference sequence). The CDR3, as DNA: TGTGCCACCAGCAGAGATTGGGGCAGAAACTACGAGCAGTACTTC. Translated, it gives CATSRDWGRNYEQYF.

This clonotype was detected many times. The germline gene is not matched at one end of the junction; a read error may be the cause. DNA of the CDR3: TGTGCCAGCAGCTTCTCAGGGAGGGCCTACGAGCAGTACTTC. It encodes CASSFSGRAYEQYF. The chain couples TRBV5-1 to TRBJ2-7, with 7 bases fitting TRBD2. The length of the CDR3 is 14 residues. CDR1 and CDR2 from the germline V gene are SGHRS and YFSETQ.

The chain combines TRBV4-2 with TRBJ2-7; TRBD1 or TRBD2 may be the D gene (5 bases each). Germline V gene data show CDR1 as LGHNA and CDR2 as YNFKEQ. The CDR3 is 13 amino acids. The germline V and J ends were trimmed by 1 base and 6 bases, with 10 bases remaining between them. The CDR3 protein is CASSQVMGTEQYF. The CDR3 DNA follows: TGTGCCAGCAGCCAAGTTATGGGGACCGAGCAGTACTTC.

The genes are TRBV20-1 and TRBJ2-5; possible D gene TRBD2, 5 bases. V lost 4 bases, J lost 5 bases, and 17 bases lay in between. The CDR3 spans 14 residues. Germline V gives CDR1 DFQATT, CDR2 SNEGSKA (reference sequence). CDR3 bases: TGCAGTGCTAAGTCTCGCGGACTTGGGGAGACCCAGTACTTC. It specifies CSAKSRGLGETQYF.

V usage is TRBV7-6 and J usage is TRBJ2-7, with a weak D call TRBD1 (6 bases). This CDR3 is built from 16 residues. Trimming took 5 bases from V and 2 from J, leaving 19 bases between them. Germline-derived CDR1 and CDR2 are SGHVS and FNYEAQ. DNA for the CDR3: TGTGCCAGCAGCCCAGGGGCGTCGGACTCCACCTACGAGCAGTACTTC. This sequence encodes CASSPGASDSTYEQYF.

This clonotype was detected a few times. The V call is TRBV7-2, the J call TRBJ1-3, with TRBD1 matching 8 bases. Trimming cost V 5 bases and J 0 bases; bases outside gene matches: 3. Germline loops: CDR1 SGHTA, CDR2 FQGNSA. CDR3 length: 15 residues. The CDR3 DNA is TGTGCCAGCAGCGGAGGGACAGGCTCTGGAAACACCATATATTTT. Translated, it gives CASSGGTGSGNTIYF. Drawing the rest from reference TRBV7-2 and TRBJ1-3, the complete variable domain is GAGVSQSPSNKVTEKGKDVELRCDPISGHTALYWYRQSLGQGLEFLIYFQGNSAPDKSGLPSDRFSAERTGGSVSTLTIQRTQQEDSAVYLCASSGGTGSGNTIYFGEGSWLTVV.

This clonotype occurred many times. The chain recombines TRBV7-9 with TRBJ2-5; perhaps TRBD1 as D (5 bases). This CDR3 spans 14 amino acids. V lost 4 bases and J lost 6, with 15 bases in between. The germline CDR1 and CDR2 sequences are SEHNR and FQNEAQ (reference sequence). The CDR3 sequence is CASSSRQPPQTQYF. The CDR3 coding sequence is TGTGCCAGCAGCTCCCGACAGCCTCCCCAGACCCAGTACTTC.

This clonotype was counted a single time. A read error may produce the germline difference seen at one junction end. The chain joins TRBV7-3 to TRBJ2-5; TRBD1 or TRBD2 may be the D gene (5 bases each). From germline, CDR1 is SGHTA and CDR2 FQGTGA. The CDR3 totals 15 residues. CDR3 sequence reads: CASSRDAGVHETQYF. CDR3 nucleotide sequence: TGCGCCAGCAGTCGGGACGCCGGAGTGCACGAGACCCAGTACTTC.